One T cell receptor beta chain is described in this entry. The missing CDR3 end, 3 residues past where the read stops, is filled in from the germline J gene. Trimming removed 1 base from V and 4 bases from J; junction bases left unmatched: 2. The CDR3 totals 16 residues. Germline CDR1 is LGHDT and CDR2 is YNNKEL (reference sequence). This sample stems from a study of T cells in women clearing cervical HPV infection. MY09/MY11 PCR detected cervical HPV DNA; dot-blot assigned genotypes. Genomic DNA, averaging about 1,200 ng per sample, yielded TCR beta CDR3 via immunoSEQ. Sequencing was performed with immunoSEQ multiplex PCR; in TCRdb, only in-frame clones are kept and a portion is missing. The sample includes about 21,000 clones.

Sequenced material: blood buffy coat. This chain connects TRBV3-1 (or the pseudogene TRBV3-2) to TRBJ2-2; 11 bases fit TRBD1. This receptor was taken from a woman between 18 and 75 years old with a cervical HPV16 infection that either progressed to CIN3+ or cleared (not recorded which). Incomplete CDR3 DNA: TGTGCCAGCAGCCAAGCGGGGACAGGGGGCACCGGGGAG. This sequence encodes CASSQAGTGGTGE. The entire CDR3 protein is CASSQAGTGGTGELFF.